The TCR beta chain described here comes from a study of T cell changes during pregnancy in multiple sclerosis. Assay used: immunoSEQ multiplex PCR; TCRdb lists only in-frame clones, some missing. The sample has 100,000 to 140,000 clones, approximately 90% seen once. The source is a female donor in good health, enrolled as a control in a pregnancy study. Material: peripheral blood, obtained in the third trimester of pregnancy.

CDR3: CSVKIDRGNYGYTF. The CDR3 DNA is TGCAGCGTGAAAATAGACAGGGGTAACTATGGCTACACCTTC. V usage is TRBV29-1 and J usage is TRBJ1-2; 8 bases are shared with TRBD1. From germline, CDR1 is SQVTM and CDR2 ANQGSEA. This CDR3 is built from 14 residues. J gave up 1 base and V 6 bases, and 7 bases lay outside the gene matches.